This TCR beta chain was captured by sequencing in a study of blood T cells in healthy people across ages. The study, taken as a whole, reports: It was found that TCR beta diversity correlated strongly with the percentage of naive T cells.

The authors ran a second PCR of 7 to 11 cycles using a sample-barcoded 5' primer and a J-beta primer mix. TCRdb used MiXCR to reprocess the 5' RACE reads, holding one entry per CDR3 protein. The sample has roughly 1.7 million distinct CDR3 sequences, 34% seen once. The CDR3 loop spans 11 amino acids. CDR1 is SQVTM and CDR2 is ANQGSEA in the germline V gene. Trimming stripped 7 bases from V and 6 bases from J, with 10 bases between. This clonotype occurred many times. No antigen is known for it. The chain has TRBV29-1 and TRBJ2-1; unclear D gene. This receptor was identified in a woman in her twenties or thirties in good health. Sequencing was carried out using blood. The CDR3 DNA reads TGCAGCGCTGGAGAGGTCAATGAGCAGTTCTTC. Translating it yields CSAGEVNEQFF.